The T cell receptor beta chain under discussion was sequenced for a study of post-analysis software for immune sequencing data. On the study more broadly: Relapsing-remitting, secondary progressive and progressive-relapsing courses of multiple sclerosis were included.

Comments on this clonotype: The antigen is not known.

Unmatched junction bases numbered 7, after V lost 1 base and J lost 4 bases. The CDR3 is 17 residues long. Overall study results and limits: Higher frequency in patients than in controls was seen for a handful of TRBV segments, with TRBV5-6, TRBV5-1 and TRBV20-1 among them. Normalized Chao1 diversity was significantly reduced in patients versus controls. Strong co-clustering by F measure linked samples that shared a preparation batch.

Unique molecular identifiers were built into the TCR beta cDNA libraries. Some 500,000 cDNA molecules came from around 0.96 to 9.9 million T cells. TCRdb reprocessed the PCR reads with MiXCR, giving one entry per CDR3 protein. The table includes 450,000 or so distinct CDR3 sequences, around 40% detected once. The rearrangement joins TRBV12-3 or TRBV12-4 to TRBJ1-2, with 12 bases lining up with TRBD1. The TCR comes from a girl aged 10-17 years with multiple sclerosis. The source material was blood. The CDR3 loop is CASSLGDRGRLGYGYTF. The DNA of the CDR3 is TGTGCCAGCAGTTTAGGGGACAGGGGGCGCCTTGGCTATGGCTACACCTTC.